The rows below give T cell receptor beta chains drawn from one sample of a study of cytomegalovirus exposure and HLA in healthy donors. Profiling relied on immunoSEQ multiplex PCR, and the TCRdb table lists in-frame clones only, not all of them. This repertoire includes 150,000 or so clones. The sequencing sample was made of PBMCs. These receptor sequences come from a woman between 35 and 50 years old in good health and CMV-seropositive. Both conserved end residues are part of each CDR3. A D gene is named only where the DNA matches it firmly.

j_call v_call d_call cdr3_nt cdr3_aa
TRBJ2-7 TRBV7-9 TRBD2 TGTGCCAGCAGCTTCTCAGCGGGAGGGCCCTACGAGCAGTACTTC CASSFSAGGPYEQYF
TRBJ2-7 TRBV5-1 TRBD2 TGCGCCAGCAGCCCTAACCCCCCAGCGGGAGAGACCTACGAGCAGTACTTC CASSPNPPAGETYEQYF
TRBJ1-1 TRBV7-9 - TGTGCCAGCAGCTTAATACAGTCGAACACTGAAGCTTTCTTT CASSLIQSNTEAFF
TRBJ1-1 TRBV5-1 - TGCGCCAGCAGCCCTGTTCTTAACACTGAAGCTTTCTTT CASSPVLNTEAFF
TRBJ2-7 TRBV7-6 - TGTGCCAGCAGCTTAGCTAGCGGACGGGACTACGAGCAGTACTTC CASSLASGRDYEQYF
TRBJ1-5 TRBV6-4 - TGTGCCAGCATGCACGGTCAGCCCCAGCATTTT CASMHGQPQHF
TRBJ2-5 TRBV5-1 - TGCGCCAGCAGCTCATTGCAAGAGACCCAGTACTTC CASSSLQETQYF
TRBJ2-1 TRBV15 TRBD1 TGTGCCACCAGCAGAGTATCGACAGGGCCTAACTACAATGAGCAGTTCTTC CATSRVSTGPNYNEQFF
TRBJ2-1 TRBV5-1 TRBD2 TGCGCCAGCAGCCCCGGGACTAGCGGGACAGGTGAGCAGTTCTTC CASSPGTSGTGEQFF
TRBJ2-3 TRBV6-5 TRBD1 TGTGCCAGCAGTAGGGGGCCCCCAGATACGCAGTATTTT CASSRGPPDTQYF
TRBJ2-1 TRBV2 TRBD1 TGTGCCAGCCTACAGGGGTCCTTGGGCAATGAGCAGTTCTTC CASLQGSLGNEQFF
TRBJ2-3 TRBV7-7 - TGTGCTAGCAGCTTAGCGGATGGAGGCACAGATACGCAGTATTTT CASSLADGGTDTQYF
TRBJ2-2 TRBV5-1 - TGCGCCAGCAGCTTTCCTCCGGCCGGGGAGCTGTTTTTT CASSFPPAGELFF
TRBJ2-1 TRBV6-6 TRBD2 TGTGCCAGCAGTTACGGCAGCGGGAGCTACAATGAGCAGTTCTTC CASSYGSGSYNEQFF
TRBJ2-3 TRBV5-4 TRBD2 TGTGCCAGCAGCGGGGGACTAGCTATCACAGATACGCAGTATTTT CASSGGLAITDTQYF
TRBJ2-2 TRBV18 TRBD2 TGTGCCAGCTCACCAGGACTAGCGGGAGTGAGTGCCGGGGAGCTGTTTTTT CASSPGLAGVSAGELFF
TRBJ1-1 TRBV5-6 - TGTGCCAGCAGCACCGGACACATGACCCCTGAAGCTTTCTTT CASSTGHMTPEAFF
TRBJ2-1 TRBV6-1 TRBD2 TGTGCCAGCAGCACTAGCGGGTACTTCAATGAGCAGTTCTTC CASSTSGYFNEQFF
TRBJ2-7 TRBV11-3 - TGTGCCAGCAGCCGGACAGCCTCCTACGAGCAGTACTTC CASSRTASYEQYF
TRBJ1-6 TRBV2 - TGTGCCAGCCACGGGGGACTAAGCTCCTATAATTCACCCCTCCACTTT CASHGGLSSYNSPLHF
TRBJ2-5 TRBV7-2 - TGTGCCAGCAGCTTTGGTCTAGTGCAAGAGACCCAGTACTTC CASSFGLVQETQYF
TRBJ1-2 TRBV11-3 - TGTGCCAGCAGCGTAACCGGGGTCGATGGCTACACCTTC CASSVTGVDGYTF
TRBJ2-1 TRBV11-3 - TGTGCCAGCAGCTTAGCGGGGAGCTCCTACAATGAGCAGTTCTTC CASSLAGSSYNEQFF
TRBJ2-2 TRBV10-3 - TGTGCCATCAGTGACATTTTGAGCAGGGGTAGTACCACCGGGGAGCTGTTTTTT CAISDILSRGSTTGELFF
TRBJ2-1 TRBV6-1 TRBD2 TGTGCCAGCAGCTTAAGGACTAGCTCGGAGGAGCAGTTCTTC CASSLRTSSEEQFF
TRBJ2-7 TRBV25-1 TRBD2 TGTGCCAGCAGTGAAAACGGGAGGAACTACGAGCAGTACTTC CASSENGRNYEQYF
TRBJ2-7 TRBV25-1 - TGTGCCAGCAGTATGACTAGTTCCTACGAGCAGTACTTC CASSMTSSYEQYF
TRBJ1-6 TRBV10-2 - TGCGCCAGCAGCCGAGGTCGGGGGGCGTCGACGGATTCACCCCTCCACTTT CASSRGRGASTDSPLHF
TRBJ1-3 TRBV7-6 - TGTGCCAGCAGCCGGCCAGGGGCTGGAAACACCATATATTTT CASSRPGAGNTIYF
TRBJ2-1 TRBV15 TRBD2 TGTGCCACCAGCAAATTTAGCGGGCGGTACAATGAGCAGTTCTTC CATSKFSGRYNEQFF
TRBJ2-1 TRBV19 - TGTGCCAGTAGAGCCAATGAGCAGTTCTTC CASRANEQFF
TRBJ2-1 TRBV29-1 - TGCAGCGTTGGAGGGCCGGGTGAGCAGTTCTTC CSVGGPGEQFF
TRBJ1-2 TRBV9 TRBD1 TGTGCCAGCAGCGTAGAAGGTTCAGGGGGTAGTGGCTACACCTTC CASSVEGSGGSGYTF
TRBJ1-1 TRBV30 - TGTGCCTGGAGTACGGACAGACTGAACACTGAAGCTTTCTTT CAWSTDRLNTEAFF
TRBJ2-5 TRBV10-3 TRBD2 TGTGCCATCAGTGAGTCGGCTAGCGGGAGGAGCGAGACCCAGTACTTC CAISESASGRSETQYF
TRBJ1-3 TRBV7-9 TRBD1 TGTGCCAGCAGGCTACGACAGGGAGGAAACACCATATATTTT CASRLRQGGNTIYF
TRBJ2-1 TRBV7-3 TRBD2 TGTGCCAGCAGCCCGGGACTAGCGGGACCCAATGAGCAGTTCTTC CASSPGLAGPNEQFF
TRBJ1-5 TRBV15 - TGTGCCACCAGCAGAGATATAGGGGGCAATCAGCCCCAGCATTTT CATSRDIGGNQPQHF
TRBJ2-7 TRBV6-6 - TGTGCCATAAAGGGCCAGCCAGGGGGGGAGCAGTACTTC CAIKGQPGGEQYF
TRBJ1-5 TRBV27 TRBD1 TGTGCCAGCAGTTCTAAGGCCCGGGACAGGGTTCAGCCCCAGCATTTT CASSSKARDRVQPQHF
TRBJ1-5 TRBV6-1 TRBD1 TGTGCCAGCAGTGAACTGGTCACCCAGGGGGCATGGAATCAGCCCCAGCATTTT CASSELVTQGAWNQPQHF
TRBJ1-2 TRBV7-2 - TGTGCCAGCAGCTTAGGAGCCAGGGCGGAGGGGGGCTACACCTTC CASSLGARAEGGYTF
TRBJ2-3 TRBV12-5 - TGTGCTAGTGGCCCCGGACACTACACAGATACGCAGTATTTT CASGPGHYTDTQYF
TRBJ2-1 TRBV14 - TGTGCCAGCAGCCAAGTGGGGGCGGAGCAGTTCTTC CASSQVGAEQFF